This T cell receptor (beta chain) was sequenced in a study of blood T cell repertoires in COVID-19. The J segment lost 4 bases and the V segment lost 1 base, leaving 9 bases of the junction unmatched. The CDR3 length is 16 residues. Looked up from germline, CDR1 is SGHTA and CDR2 is FQGTGA. As originally analysed: Nucleated cell number was recorded as an estimate derived from reference gene primer amplification. This table comes from immunoSEQ multiplex PCR, and its TCRdb copy is limited to in-frame clones, with some not included. That table is the source of V, J and clone size, and D and trimming were worked out from the DNA. Here the sample spans just over 150,000 clones, 80% to 90% being singletons.

The rearrangement uses TRBV7-3 and TRBJ2-7, with TRBD2 identical over 8 bases. The TCR originated in a woman in her thirties or forties with acute or convalescent COVID-19. The specimen sequenced was peripheral blood. The CDR3 bases are TGTGCCAGCAGCTTAAGCCAGGGACTAGAACGATACGAGCAGTACTTC. The encoded protein is CASSLSQGLERYEQYF.